This T cell receptor (beta chain) was documented in a study of regulatory T cells in long-lasting Graves disease. The authors built TCR beta libraries using iRepertoire HTBI primers and Arm-PCR of CDR3 regions. TCRdb ran MiXCR on the multiplex PCR reads and lists one entry per CDR3 protein. The sample records 300,000 to 400,000 distinct CDR3 sequences, 15% to 18% being singletons. Time point noted: newly diagnosed GD, antithyroid drugs for less than 3 months. The TCR library was made from RNA extracted from PBMCs. The TCR comes from a female donor with Graves disease. Specimen: peripheral blood mononuclear cells (PBMCs), collected at new diagnosis, from a patient treated with antithyroid drugs.

The CDR3 sequence is CASSGGLAGGNYEQYF. The CDR3 bases are TGTGCCAGCAGTGGGGGACTAGCGGGGGGAAACTACGAGCAGTACTTC. The rearrangement uses TRBV6-2 or TRBV6-3 and TRBJ2-7; 15 bases fit TRBD2. Germline V CDR1 and CDR2: MNHEY, SVGEGT. The CDR3 is 16 amino acids. V was clipped by 5 bases and J by 3 bases; unmatched bases: 5.